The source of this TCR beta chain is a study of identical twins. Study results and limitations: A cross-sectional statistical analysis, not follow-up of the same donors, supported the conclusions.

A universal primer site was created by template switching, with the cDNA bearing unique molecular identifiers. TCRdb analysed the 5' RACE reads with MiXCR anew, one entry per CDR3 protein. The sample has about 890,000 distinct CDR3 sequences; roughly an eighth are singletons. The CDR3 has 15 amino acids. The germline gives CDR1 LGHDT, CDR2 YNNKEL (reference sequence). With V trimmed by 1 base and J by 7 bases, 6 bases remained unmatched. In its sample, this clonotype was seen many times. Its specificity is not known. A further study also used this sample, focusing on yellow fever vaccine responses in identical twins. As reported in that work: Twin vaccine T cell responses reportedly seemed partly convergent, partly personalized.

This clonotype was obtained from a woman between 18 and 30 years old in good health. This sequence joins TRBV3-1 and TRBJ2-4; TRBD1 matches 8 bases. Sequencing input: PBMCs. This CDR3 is CASSQVEQGVNIQYF. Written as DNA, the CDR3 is TGTGCCAGCAGCCAAGTGGAACAGGGGGTTAACATTCAGTACTTC. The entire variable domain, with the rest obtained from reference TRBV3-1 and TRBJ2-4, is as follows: DTAVSQTPKYLVTQMGNDKSIKCEQNLGHDTMYWYKQDSKKFLKIMFSYNNKELIINETVPNRFSPKSPDKAHLNLHINSLELGDSAVYFCASSQVEQGVNIQYFGAGTRLSVL.